Below, 17 T cell receptor beta chains from the same sample are listed, as sequenced in a study of neurological immune-mediated disorders. TCRdb ran MiXCR on the 5' RACE reads and lists one entry per CDR3 protein. The sample comprises about 31,000 distinct CDR3 sequences, approximately 4% of which are singletons, and around 25% rests with the top ten. The sequencing input was CD4+ T cells from blood. The receptor set was obtained from a woman between 35 and 50 years old in good health.

This clonotype was seen repeatedly, ten times or more. This chain links TRBV20-1 with TRBJ1-2, with a weak D call TRBD1 (5 bases). The CDR3 loop spans 15 amino acids. The V gene's germline CDR1 is DFQATT and CDR2 SNEGSKA (reference sequence). The V gene lost 1 base and the J gene lost 8 bases, with 20 bases spanning the gap. CDR3 DNA: TGCAGTGCTAGAGGGGACTATTCGGCCGGCTTAGGCTACACCTTC. It yields the protein CSARGDYSAGLGYTF.

This clonotype counts as medium-sized (0.01 to 0.1%). V is TRBV20-1 and J is TRBJ2-1, with D tentatively TRBD2 (7 bases). Germline V CDR1 and CDR2: DFQATT, SNEGSKA (reference sequence). The CDR3 loop spans 15 amino acids. The ends were cut back, 3 bases at V and 7 bases at J, with 19 bases in the middle. The CDR3 reads CSASIREGEGNEQFF. In DNA, the CDR3 is TGCAGTGCTAGTATACGCGAGGGGGAGGGTAATGAGCAGTTCTTC.

This clonotype was detected a few times. V usage is TRBV20-1 and J usage is TRBJ2-1; tentative D call: TRBD2 (6 bases). The CDR3 is 14 residues long. Germline V gene sequence: CDR1 DFQATT, CDR2 SNEGSKA (reference sequence). The V gene lost 3 bases and the J gene lost 8 bases, with 17 bases spanning the gap. CDR3 nucleotides: TGCAGTGCTAGCCACGGGAGAAGGGGCGATGAGCAGTTCTTC. Protein sequence: CSASHGRRGDEQFF.

In its sample, this clonotype was seen many times. The gene calls are TRBV11-1 and TRBJ2-3; D might be TRBD2 (7 bases). Trimming pared 4 bases from V and 2 bases from J, leaving 16 bases between. Germline V CDR1 and CDR2: SGHAT, FQDESV (reference sequence). The CDR3 runs to 16 residues. CDR3 nucleotide sequence: TGTGCCAGCAGCTCAGGAGGGGGGGGCCTCACAGATACGCAGTATTTT. Its translation is CASSSGGGGLTDTQYF.

This clonotype was seen repeatedly, ten times or more. The chain couples TRBV7-2 to TRBJ2-7, with 7 bases that match TRBD2. The germline CDR1 and CDR2 sequences are SGHTA and FQGNSA. The CDR3 spans 15 residues. Trimming took 5 bases from V and 11 from J; bases not matched to a gene: 18. CDR3 amino acids: CASSTWLAGESLKYF. The CDR3 DNA reads as TGTGCCAGCAGCACCTGGCTGGCGGGGGAAAGTTTGAAGTACTTC.

This clonotype appeared many times. CDR3 amino acids: CASTSQLPTGGAYGYTF. The CDR3 nucleotides read TGTGCCAGCACTTCGCAATTACCGACAGGGGGCGCCTATGGCTACACCTTC. This chain joins TRBV6-6 and TRBJ1-2, with 10 bases fitting TRBD1. CDR3 length: 17 residues. Trimming at V came to 7 bases and at J to 4 bases, leaving 15 bases not matched to a gene. Germline values: CDR1 MNHNY, CDR2 SVGAGI (reference sequence).

This clonotype was found many times. This chain's CDR3 is CASSISRPDPNQPQHF. CDR3 in DNA: TGTGCCAGTAGTATTTCCCGGCCGGACCCCAATCAGCCCCAGCATTTT. The genes are TRBV19 and TRBJ1-5; D remains ambiguous. The length of the CDR3 is 16 residues. The V gene lost 3 bases and the J gene lost 3 bases, with 15 bases spanning the gap. CDR1 is LNHDA and CDR2 is SQIVND in the germline V gene (reference sequence).

In this sample, this clonotype turned up many times. The rearrangement joins TRBV5-6 to TRBJ2-4; 9 bases match TRBD1. The trim removed 2 bases at V and 8 bases at J, leaving 5 bases unmatched. Germline V gene lookup returns CDR1 SGHDT and CDR2 YYEEEE. This CDR3 contains 14 residues. The CDR3 protein is CASSFDRGRDIQYF. The DNA for the CDR3 is TGTGCCAGCAGCTTTGACAGGGGGAGGGACATTCAGTACTTC.

This clonotype has ten or more counts. DNA of the CDR3: TGCGCCAGCAGCTCAACTAGCGGGGGGGCCACCCCAGATACGCAGTATTTT. It codes for CASSSTSGGATPDTQYF. The chain combines TRBV5-1 with TRBJ2-3, with TRBD2 matching over 13 bases. V was clipped by 3 bases and J by 4 bases; unmatched bases: 8. Germline V lookup: CDR1 SGHRS, CDR2 YFSETQ. This CDR3 is built from 17 residues. The variable domain in full, with the rest retrieved from reference TRBV5-1 and TRBJ2-3, is KAGVTQTPRYLIKTRGQQVTLSCSPISGHRSVSWYQQTPGQGLQFLFEYFSETQRNKGNFPGRFSGRQFSNSRSEMNVSTLELGDSALYLCASSSTSGGATPDTQYFGPGTRLTVL.

This clonotype was detected many times. This chain joins TRBV18 and TRBJ2-7; tentatively, D is TRBD2 (6 bases). CDR1 is KGHSH and CDR2 is LQKENI in the germline V gene. This CDR3 has 13 residues. Trimming stripped 6 bases from V and 5 bases from J, with 14 bases between. The CDR3 nucleotides are TGTGCCAGCTCTCCGGGGGTGAGAGACGAGCAGTACTTC. Its translation is CASSPGVRDEQYF. The complete variable domain, with remaining parts taken from reference TRBV18 and TRBJ2-7, reads NAGVMQNPRHLVRRRGQEARLRCSPMKGHSHVYWYRQLPEEGLKFMVYLQKENIIDESGMPKERFSAEFPKEGPSILRIQQVVRGDSAAYFCASSPGVRDEQYFGPGTRLTVT.

This clonotype was seen many times. The chain uses TRBV5-1 and TRBJ2-3, with 9 bases aligning to TRBD2. CDR3 length: 15 amino acids. V lost 5 bases and J lost 5; bases outside the gene matches: 9. Per the germline V gene, CDR1 is SGHRS and CDR2 is YFSETQ. The CDR3 sequence: CASRLAGRWEDTQYF. As DNA, the CDR3 is TGCGCCAGCAGACTAGCGGGTCGTTGGGAAGATACGCAGTATTTT.

This clonotype is medium-sized (0.01 to 0.1%) within its sample. The chain has TRBV10-3 and TRBJ2-3, with D perhaps TRBD2 (6 bases). The V end lost 6 bases, the J end lost 8 bases, and 15 bases lay between the germline ends. This CDR3 is built from 13 residues. The germline V gene encodes CDR1 ENHRY and CDR2 SYGVKD. DNA for the CDR3: TGTGCCATCAGGCGGGACGCCAAGAGTACGCAGTATTTT. Encoded protein: CAIRRDAKSTQYF.

This clonotype was counted ten times or more. V usage is TRBV5-1 and J usage is TRBJ2-5; TRBD1 is a possible D gene (5 bases). CDR1 and CDR2 from the germline V gene are SGHRS and YFSETQ. The CDR3 extends over 17 amino acids. The germline V and J ends were trimmed by 3 bases and 1 base, with 19 bases remaining between them. CDR3 amino acids: CASSSWIAGIGQETQYF. The CDR3 region has the DNA TGCGCCAGCAGCTCCTGGATTGCAGGGATTGGCCAAGAGACCCAGTACTTC.

This clonotype was seen at least ten times. The V and J genes are TRBV5-1 and TRBJ2-3; the match to TRBD2 covers 7 bases. CDR3 length: 17 amino acids. Germline trimming cut 4 bases from V and 3 bases from J; bases unmatched to any gene: 14. CDR1 and CDR2 (germline): SGHRS, YFSETQ. CDR3 region: CASSLEKRSGGTDTQYF. The CDR3 DNA follows: TGCGCCAGCAGCCTGGAGAAGAGATCGGGAGGAACAGATACGCAGTATTTT.

This clonotype was detected ten times or more. The rearrangement links TRBV15 to TRBJ2-3, with 8 nucleotides matching TRBD1. There are 18 residues in the CDR3. Germline CDR1 and CDR2: LNHNV and YYDKDF (reference sequence). J was trimmed by 0 bases and V by 1 base; bases with no gene match: 9. Written as DNA, the CDR3 is TGTGCCACCAGCAGAGGGAGGGACAGGACCTACAGCACAGATACGCAGTATTTT. Encoded protein: CATSRGRDRTYSTDTQYF.

This clonotype was detected many times. V and J are TRBV29-1 and TRBJ2-1; 8 bases line up with TRBD2. Germline lookup yields CDR1 SQVTM and CDR2 ANQGSEA. CDR3 length: 13 residues. The V segment lost 3 bases and the J segment 9 bases; nucleotides outside the gene matches: 7. As DNA, the CDR3 is TGCAGCGTTGAGGGGCTAGCGGGCGGTGAGCAGTTCTTC. Encoded protein: CSVEGLAGGEQFF.

This clonotype came up many times. The rearrangement links TRBV20-1 to TRBJ2-1; TRBD1 agrees at 10 bases. The germline gives CDR1 DFQATT, CDR2 SNEGSKA (reference sequence). V trimming: 5 bases; J trimming: 5 bases; junction bases outside the gene matches: 6. The CDR3 consists of 14 residues. CDR3 DNA sequence: TGCAGTGCTTCCGGGACAGGGGCACACAATGAGCAGTTCTTC. It is translated as CSASGTGAHNEQFF.